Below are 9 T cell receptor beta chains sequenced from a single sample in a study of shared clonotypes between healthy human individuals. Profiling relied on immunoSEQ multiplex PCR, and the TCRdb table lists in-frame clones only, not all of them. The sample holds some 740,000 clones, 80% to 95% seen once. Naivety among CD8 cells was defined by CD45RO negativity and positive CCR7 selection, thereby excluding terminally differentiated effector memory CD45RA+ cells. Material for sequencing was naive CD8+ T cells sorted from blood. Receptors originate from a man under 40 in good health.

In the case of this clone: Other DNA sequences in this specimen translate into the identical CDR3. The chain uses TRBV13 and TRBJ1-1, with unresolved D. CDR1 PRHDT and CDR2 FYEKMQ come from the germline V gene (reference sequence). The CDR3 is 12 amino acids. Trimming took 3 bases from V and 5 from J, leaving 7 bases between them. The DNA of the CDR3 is TGTGCCAGCAGCTTCGGTGGGACTGAAGCTTTCTTT. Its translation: CASSFGGTEAFF.

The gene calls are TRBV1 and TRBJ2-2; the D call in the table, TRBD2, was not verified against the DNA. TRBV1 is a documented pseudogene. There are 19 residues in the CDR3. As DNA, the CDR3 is TGCACCAGCAGCCCTCTAGGGACACTAGCGGGAGACGGTACCGGGGAGCTGTTTTTT. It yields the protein CTSSPLGTLAGDGTGELFF.

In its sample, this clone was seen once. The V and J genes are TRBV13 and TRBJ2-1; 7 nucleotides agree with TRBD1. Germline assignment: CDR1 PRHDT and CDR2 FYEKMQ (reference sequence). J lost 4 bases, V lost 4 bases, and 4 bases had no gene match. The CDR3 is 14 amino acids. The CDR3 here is CASSSPGQYNEQFF. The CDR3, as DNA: TGTGCCAGCAGCTCACCGGGACAGTACAATGAGCAGTTCTTC.

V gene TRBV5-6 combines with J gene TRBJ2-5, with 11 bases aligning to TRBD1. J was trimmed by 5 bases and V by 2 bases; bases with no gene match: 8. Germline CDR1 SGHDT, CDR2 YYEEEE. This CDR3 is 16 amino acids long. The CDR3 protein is CASSFEGQGDLETQYF. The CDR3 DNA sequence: TGTGCCAGCAGCTTTGAGGGACAGGGGGATTTGGAGACCCAGTACTTC. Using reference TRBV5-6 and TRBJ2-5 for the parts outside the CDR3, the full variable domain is DAGVTQSPTHLIKTRGQQVTLRCSPKSGHDTVSWYQQALGQGPQFIFQYYEEEERQRGNFPDRFSGHQFPNYSSELNVNALLLGDSALYLCASSFEGQGDLETQYFGPGTRLLVL.

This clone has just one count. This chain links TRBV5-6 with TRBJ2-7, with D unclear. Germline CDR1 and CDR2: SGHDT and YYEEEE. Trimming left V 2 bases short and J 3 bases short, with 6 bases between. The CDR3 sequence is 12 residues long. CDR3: CASSLVYYEQYF. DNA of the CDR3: TGTGCCAGCAGCTTAGTTTACTACGAGCAGTACTTC.

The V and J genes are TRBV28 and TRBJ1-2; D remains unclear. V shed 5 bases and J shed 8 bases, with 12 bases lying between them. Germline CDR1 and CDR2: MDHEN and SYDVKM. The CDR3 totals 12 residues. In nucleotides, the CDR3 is TGTGCCAGCAGTGCGGATGCGGGGGGCTACACCTTC. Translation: CASSADAGGYTF.

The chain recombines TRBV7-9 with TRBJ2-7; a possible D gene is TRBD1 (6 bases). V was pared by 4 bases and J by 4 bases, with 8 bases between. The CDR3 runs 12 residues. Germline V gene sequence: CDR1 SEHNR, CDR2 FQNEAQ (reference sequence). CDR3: CASSSDRYEQYF. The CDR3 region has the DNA TGTGCCAGCAGCTCGGACAGATACGAGCAGTACTTC.

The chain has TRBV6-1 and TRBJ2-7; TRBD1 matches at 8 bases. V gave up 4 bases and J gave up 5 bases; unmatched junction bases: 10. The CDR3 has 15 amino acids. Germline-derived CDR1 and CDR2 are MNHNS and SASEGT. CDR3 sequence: CASSGGDRTWDEQYF. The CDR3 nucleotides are TGTGCCAGCAGTGGGGGGGACAGGACCTGGGACGAGCAGTACTTC.

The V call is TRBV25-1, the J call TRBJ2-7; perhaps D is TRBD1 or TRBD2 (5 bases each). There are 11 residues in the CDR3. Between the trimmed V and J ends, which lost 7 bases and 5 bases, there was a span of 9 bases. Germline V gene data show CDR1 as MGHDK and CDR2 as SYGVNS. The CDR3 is CASTQGDEQYF. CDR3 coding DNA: TGTGCCAGCACTCAGGGAGACGAGCAGTACTTC.